The 29 T cell receptor beta chains reported below all come from one sample, sequenced in a study of Ad26.COV2.S vaccination and SARS-CoV-2 variants. The treatment was: about 20 received Ad26.COV2.S at low or high dose, single or two shots; roughly five received placebo; per-sample allocation not given. At day 63 after the first vaccine or placebo injection, samples were drawn. Method: immunoSEQ multiplex PCR; TCRdb's copy keeps in-frame clones and lacks some. This table holds about 400,000 clones, 92% found once. Specimen: peripheral blood, collected in a trial of Ad26.COV2.S vaccine versus placebo. These receptors were collected from a person between 18 and 59 years old who received the Ad26.COV2.S COVID-19 vaccine or a placebo.

The chain carries TRBV7-9 and TRBJ1-5; 9 bases align to TRBD1. The germline V gene has CDR1 SEHNR and CDR2 FQNEAQ (reference sequence). The junction had 3 bases not matched to a gene; V was cut back by 5 bases and J by 4 bases. The CDR3 is 14 residues long. CDR3 DNA sequence: TGTGCCAGCAGCGAGGGGACAGGGAATCAGCCCCAGCATTTT. Amino acid sequence: CASSEGTGNQPQHF.

CDR3 bases: TGTGCCAGCAGTTTAGTCAGCTATAATGCGTTCTTC. This codes for CASSLVSYNAFF. The chain recombines TRBV12-3 or TRBV12-4 with TRBJ2-1; D remains unclear. Trimming shortened V by 1 base and J by 15 bases, and 13 bases separated the two germline ends. This CDR3 has 12 residues.

V is TRBV6-5 and J is TRBJ2-3; TRBD1 aligns across 7 bases. The germline gives CDR1 MNHEY, CDR2 SVGAGI. The CDR3 is 13 amino acids. V lost 2 bases and J lost 5; bases outside the gene matches: 1. CDR3 amino acids: CASSYAGGDTQYF. The CDR3 coding sequence is TGTGCCAGCAGTTACGCAGGGGGAGATACGCAGTATTTT.

This chain uses TRBV28 with TRBJ1-4; D perhaps matches TRBD1 (6 bases). Per germline, CDR1 MDHEN and CDR2 SYDVKM. CDR3 length: 15 residues. Trimming took 7 bases from V and 8 from J, leaving 20 bases between them. The CDR3 sequence: CASNSQGQGNEKLFF. CDR3 nucleotides: TGTGCCAGCAACTCCCAGGGGCAGGGGAACGAAAAACTGTTTTTT.

The chain joins TRBV11-2 to TRBJ2-7; D not certain. V shed 5 bases and J shed 6 bases, with 8 bases lying between them. This CDR3 comprises 11 residues. Germline V gene sequence: CDR1 SGHAT, CDR2 FQNNGV. For the CDR3, the DNA is TGTGCCAGCAGCCGCTGGTCCGAGCAGTACTTC. The encoded protein is CASSRWSEQYF.

The chain carries TRBV2 and TRBJ1-2; no definite D call. The CDR3 has 12 residues. V lost 9 bases and J lost 2, with 10 bases in between. Looked up from germline, CDR1 is SNHLY and CDR2 is FYNNEI. CDR3 bases: TGTGCCAGACTCACGGGGAACTATGGCTACACCTTC. It specifies CARLTGNYGYTF.

V usage is TRBV9 and J usage is TRBJ2-7, with a tentative D call TRBD1 (6 bases). Trimming stripped 1 base from V and 0 bases from J, with 11 bases between. The germline V gene has CDR1 SGDLS and CDR2 YYNGEE. The CDR3 spans 15 residues. Here the CDR3 reads CASSVSWGPSYEQYF. CDR3 in DNA: TGTGCCAGCAGCGTAAGCTGGGGGCCCTCCTACGAGCAGTACTTC.

The J gene is TRBJ2-1, the V gene TRBV19; 11 bases match TRBD2. In germline, CDR1 is LNHDA, CDR2 SQIVND (reference sequence). V lost 10 bases and J lost 10; bases outside the gene matches: 15. CDR3 length: 15 amino acids. The CDR3 coding sequence is TGTGCCACCTCCCCCACTAGCGGGGGAGTGGGGGAGCAGTTCTTC. Translated, it gives CATSPTSGGVGEQFF.

In nucleotides, the CDR3 is TGTGCCAGCAGTTCCAGGGGCATGGGTTCACCCCTCCACTTT. It translates to CASSSRGMGSPLHF. The rearrangement joins TRBV27 to TRBJ1-6; weak D call: TRBD1 (6 bases). CDR3 length: 14 amino acids. CDR1 MNHEY and CDR2 SMNVEV come from the germline V gene (reference sequence). V was pared by 4 bases and J by 9 bases, with 13 bases between.

The rearrangement joins TRBV12-3 or TRBV12-4 to TRBJ1-2; no reliable D call. This CDR3 spans 11 amino acids. V lost 3 bases and J lost 7, with 6 bases in between. CDR3 residues: CASSFGFGYTF. The CDR3 DNA reads as TGTGCCAGCAGTTTTGGGTTTGGCTACACCTTC.

This chain connects TRBV19 to TRBJ2-1, with 10 bases aligning to TRBD1. The CDR3 extends over 13 amino acids. The V gene's germline CDR1 is LNHDA and CDR2 SQIVND (reference sequence). Trimming took 10 bases from V and 3 from J; bases not matched to a gene: 3. The CDR3 coding sequence is TGTGCCATAGGACAGGGGGGCTACAATGAGCAGTTCTTC. Translating gives CAIGQGGYNEQFF.

The chain is built from TRBV15 and TRBJ1-1; 8 bases align to TRBD1. V gave up 0 bases and J gave up 6 bases; unmatched junction bases: 9. The CDR3 consists of 16 residues. The germline V gene has CDR1 LNHNV and CDR2 YYDKDF (reference sequence). This chain's CDR3 is CATSRDIGQGGSEAFF. CDR3 nucleotides: TGTGCCACCAGCAGAGATATAGGACAGGGAGGGTCTGAAGCTTTCTTT.

The V and J genes are TRBV5-1 and TRBJ2-1; D may be TRBD1 or TRBD2 (5 bases each). This CDR3 spans 15 amino acids. CDR1 and CDR2 from the germline V gene are SGHRS and YFSETQ. Trimming left V 4 bases short and J 0 bases short, with 11 bases between. The CDR3, as DNA: TGCGCCAGCAGCCCCGTTGGGGGCTCCTACAATGAGCAGTTCTTC. Translation gives CASSPVGGSYNEQFF.

V and J are TRBV19 and TRBJ2-1; D call uncertain. The CDR3 has 15 residues. V was clipped by 5 bases and J by 2 bases, with 13 bases between them. Germline values: CDR1 LNHDA, CDR2 SQIVND (reference sequence). The CDR3 spells CASSFAAPAYNEQFF. The DNA of the CDR3 is TGTGCCAGTAGTTTTGCGGCACCAGCCTACAATGAGCAGTTCTTC.

In this sample, this clone turned up once. The chain joins TRBV18 to TRBJ1-1; 9 bases are shared with TRBD1. Trimming took 3 bases from V and 7 from J; bases not matched to a gene: 12. The germline CDR1 and CDR2 sequences are KGHSH and LQKENI. There are 16 residues in the CDR3. The CDR3 protein is CASSPEQGQGGIEAFF. The CDR3 DNA follows: TGTGCCAGCTCACCGGAACAGGGACAGGGAGGGATTGAAGCTTTCTTT. Using reference TRBV18 and TRBJ1-1 for the parts outside the CDR3, the full variable domain is NAGVMQNPRHLVRRRGQEARLRCSPMKGHSHVYWYRQLPEEGLKFMVYLQKENIIDESGMPKERFSAEFPKEGPSILRIQQVVRGDSAAYFCASSPEQGQGGIEAFFGQGTRLTVV.

The chain joins TRBV12-3 or TRBV12-4 to TRBJ1-1, with 8 bases aligning to TRBD1. The ends lost 6 bases at V and 4 bases at J; junction bases unmatched: 4. There are 13 residues in the CDR3. CDR3 protein: CASRYTGGTEAFF. The CDR3 region has the DNA TGTGCCAGCAGGTATACAGGGGGCACTGAAGCTTTCTTT.

The V call is TRBV5-4, the J call TRBJ2-5; 9 bases are shared with TRBD2. The length of the CDR3 is 14 residues. The junction had 4 bases not matched to a gene; V was cut back by 5 bases and J by 2 bases. CDR1 and CDR2 from the germline V gene are SGHNT and YYREEE (reference sequence). The CDR3 region has the DNA TGTGCCAGCAGTTCGGCGGGGGGGCAAGAGACCCAGTACTTC. The encoded protein is CASSSAGGQETQYF.

J is TRBJ2-1 and V is TRBV5-6; unclear D gene. Trimming shortened V by 2 bases and J by 3 bases, and 6 bases separated the two germline ends. The V gene's germline CDR1 is SGHDT and CDR2 YYEEEE. The CDR3 totals 13 residues. The CDR3 nucleotides read TGTGCCAGCAGCTTAGGGTACTACAATGAGCAGTTCTTC. This translates into CASSLGYYNEQFF.

This sequence joins TRBV7-2 and TRBJ2-7, with D unresolved. The CDR3 is 13 residues long. The germline V gene encodes CDR1 SGHTA and CDR2 FQGNSA. Trimming cost V 3 bases and J 2 bases, with 8 bases left between them. The CDR3 sequence: CASSFDIAYEQYF. The CDR3 DNA follows: TGTGCCAGCAGCTTTGACATAGCCTACGAGCAGTACTTC.

V and J are TRBV4-3 and TRBJ2-7; D might be TRBD1 (6 bases). The CDR3 extends over 15 amino acids. Deletions cut 0 bases from V and 2 bases from J, with 11 bases between. Germline CDR1 and CDR2: LGHNA and YSLEER. The CDR3 sequence: CASSQETGWTYEQYF. Here the CDR3 DNA reads TGCGCCAGCAGCCAAGAAACAGGGTGGACCTACGAGCAGTACTTC.

J is TRBJ2-2 and V is TRBV4-3; 8 bases fit TRBD2. The CDR3 sequence is 17 residues long. Germline-derived CDR1 and CDR2 are LGHNA and YSLEER. Trimming at V came to 0 bases and at J to 2 bases, leaving 5 bases not matched to a gene. The CDR3 here is CASSQEMAGGNTGELFF. The CDR3 DNA reads TGCGCCAGCAGCCAAGAGATGGCGGGGGGTAACACCGGGGAGCTGTTTTTT.

The rearrangement links TRBV29-1 to TRBJ1-4; possibly TRBD1 for D (6 bases). Germline CDR1 reads SQVTM; CDR2 reads ANQGSEA. CDR3 size: 12 residues. V was clipped by 6 bases and J by 5 bases, with 10 bases between them. The CDR3: CSVNQGNEKLFF. The CDR3 DNA sequence: TGCAGCGTCAACCAGGGGAATGAAAAACTGTTTTTT.

The rearrangement uses TRBV18 and TRBJ1-2; D gene ambiguous. Looked up from germline, CDR1 is KGHSH and CDR2 is LQKENI. V lost 4 bases to trimming and J lost 2 bases, with 11 bases between them. CDR3 length: 14 amino acids. CDR3 in amino acids: CASSLIVQNYGYTF. In nucleotides, the CDR3 is TGTGCCAGCTCACTCATTGTCCAGAACTATGGCTACACCTTC.

This chain uses TRBV5-4 with TRBJ2-7; 8 nucleotides line up with TRBD2. Per germline, CDR1 SGHNT and CDR2 YYREEE (reference sequence). The CDR3 covers 16 residues. J gave up 2 bases and V 0 bases, and 7 bases lay outside the gene matches. The CDR3 protein is CASSLVRGDRTYEQYF. CDR3 DNA sequence: TGTGCCAGCAGCTTGGTGCGGGGGGACCGTACCTACGAGCAGTACTTC.

In this sample, this clone turned up once. This chain connects TRBV7-2 to TRBJ2-2, with 9 bases fitting TRBD2. The germline CDR1 and CDR2 sequences are SGHTA and FQGNSA. The CDR3 loop spans 16 amino acids. V dropped 10 bases and J dropped 4; count of bases not matched to a gene: 13. CDR3 residues: CATRGELAGLTGELFF. CDR3 bases: TGTGCCACCCGGGGTGAGCTAGCGGGGCTCACCGGGGAGCTGTTTTTT.

The chain is built from TRBV4-3 and TRBJ1-2; maybe TRBD1 (5 bases). V was cut by 0 bases and J by 6 bases, with 14 bases left in between. The CDR3 length is 15 residues. From germline, CDR1 is LGHNA and CDR2 YSLEER. Here the CDR3 DNA reads TGCGCCAGCAGCCAAGATGGGGCCACAACCAATGGCTACACCTTC. Translated: CASSQDGATTNGYTF.

V is TRBV4-3 and J is TRBJ2-3; 8 positions match TRBD2. Germline CDR1 reads LGHNA; CDR2 reads YSLEER. The CDR3 covers 20 residues. The J segment lost 3 bases and the V segment lost 6 bases, leaving 23 bases of the junction unmatched. CDR3 in DNA: TGCGCCAGCAGTCATATAACGGGGGGGGATAGGATCTCTCGAACAGATACGCAGTATTTT. Protein sequence: CASSHITGGDRISRTDTQYF.

The V and J genes are TRBV19 and TRBJ1-2; D gene ambiguous. CDR1 is LNHDA, CDR2 SQIVND, per germline (reference sequence). CDR3 length: 12 residues. V was pared by 7 bases and J by 2 bases, with 8 bases between. Written as DNA, the CDR3 is TGTGCCAGTACCTCGGGGAACTATGGCTACACCTTC. Translated, it gives CASTSGNYGYTF.

This chain joins TRBV3-1 (or the pseudogene TRBV3-2) and TRBJ2-2; possible D gene TRBD2, 6 bases. Germline V gene lookup returns CDR1 LGHDT and CDR2 YNNKEL (reference sequence). The germline V and J ends were trimmed by 5 bases and 5 bases, with 15 bases remaining between them. This CDR3 has 15 residues. CDR3 nucleotides: TGTGCCAGCAGCGTTGTGGGGGGTAGGACCGGGGAGCTGTTTTTT. It is translated as CASSVVGGRTGELFF.